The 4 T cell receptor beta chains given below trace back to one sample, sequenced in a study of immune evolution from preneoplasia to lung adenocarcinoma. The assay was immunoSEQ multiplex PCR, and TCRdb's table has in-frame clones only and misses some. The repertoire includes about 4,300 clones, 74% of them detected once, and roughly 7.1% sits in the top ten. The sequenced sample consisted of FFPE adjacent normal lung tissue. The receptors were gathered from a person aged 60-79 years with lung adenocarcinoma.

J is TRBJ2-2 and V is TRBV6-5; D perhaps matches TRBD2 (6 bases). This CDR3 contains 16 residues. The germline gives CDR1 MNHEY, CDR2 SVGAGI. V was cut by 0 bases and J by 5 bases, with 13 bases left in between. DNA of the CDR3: TGTGCCAGCAGTTACTCGAGGAGGGCCGGTACCGGGGAGCTGTTTTTT. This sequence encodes CASSYSRRAGTGELFF.

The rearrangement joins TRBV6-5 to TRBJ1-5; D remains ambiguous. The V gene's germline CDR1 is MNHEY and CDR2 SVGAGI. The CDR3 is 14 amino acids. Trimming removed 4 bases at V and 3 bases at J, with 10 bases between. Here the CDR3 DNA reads TGTGCCAGCAGTTCAGCGGCCAACAATCAGCCCCAGCATTTT. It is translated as CASSSAANNQPQHF.

CDR3 coding DNA: TGTGCCAGCAGACCAGCGGGAGTAGGGGGGGAGCTGTTTTTT. Amino acids: CASRPAGVGGELFF. The chain uses TRBV28 and TRBJ2-2, with 8 bases lining up with TRBD2. V trimming: 6 bases; J trimming: 8 bases; junction bases outside the gene matches: 8. The CDR3 loop spans 14 amino acids. Germline V gives CDR1 MDHEN, CDR2 SYDVKM.

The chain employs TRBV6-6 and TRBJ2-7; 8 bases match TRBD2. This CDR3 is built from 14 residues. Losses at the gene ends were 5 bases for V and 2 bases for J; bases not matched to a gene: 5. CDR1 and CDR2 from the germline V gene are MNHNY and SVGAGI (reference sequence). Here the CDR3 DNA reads TGTGCCAGCAGTCAAGCGGGAGACCCCTACGAGCAGTACTTC. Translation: CASSQAGDPYEQYF.